A single sample gave rise to the 5 T cell receptor beta chains below, sequenced in a study of blood T cell repertoires in COVID-19. TCRdb's copy holds only in-frame clones and misses some; the assay was immunoSEQ multiplex PCR. The sample consists of about 120,000 clones, around 81% of them appearing once. Sequenced material: peripheral blood. These receptor sequences come from a man aged 55 to 70 with acute or convalescent COVID-19.

V usage is TRBV3-1 (or the pseudogene TRBV3-2) and J usage is TRBJ2-1; 7 nucleotides agree with TRBD2. This CDR3 is built from 16 residues. The germline V gene encodes CDR1 LGHDT and CDR2 YNNKEL (reference sequence). V lost 4 bases and J lost 4; bases outside the gene matches: 10. The CDR3 protein is CASSLRTSGDYNEQFF. The CDR3 DNA reads as TGTGCCAGCAGCCTGAGGACTAGTGGGGATTACAATGAGCAGTTCTTC.

The chain carries TRBV4-1 and TRBJ2-7; 10 bases are a match to TRBD2. This CDR3 has 15 amino acids. Trimming cost V 5 bases and J 4 bases; bases outside gene matches: 8. Germline loops: CDR1 MGHRA, CDR2 YSYEKL. The CDR3 region is CASSSRGSGRYEQYF. Written as DNA, the CDR3 is TGCGCCAGCAGCTCCCGTGGTAGCGGGAGGTACGAGCAGTACTTC.

This chain connects TRBV11-2 to TRBJ1-6, with D maybe TRBD1 (6 bases). Germline V CDR1 and CDR2: SGHAT, FQNNGV. The CDR3 extends over 15 amino acids. Deletions cut 5 bases from V and 7 bases from J, with 15 bases between. Written as DNA, the CDR3 is TGTGCCAGCAGCGCCCTACAGGGCTTGAATTCACCCCTCCACTTT. As protein: CASSALQGLNSPLHF.

Notes on this clone: At one boundary the junction diverges from the germline segment, which might be a read error. This rearrangement joins TRBV5-8 to TRBJ2-1; weak D call: TRBD2 (6 bases). Germline V gene lookup returns CDR1 SGHTS and CDR2 YDEGEE. This CDR3 region has 11 residues. DNA of the CDR3: TGTGCCAGCAGCTTGACTAGCTGGTTGATCTTC. Translating gives CASSLTSWLIF.

The V call is TRBV5-1, the J call TRBJ1-1; 7 nucleotides agree with TRBD1. The trim removed 4 bases at V and 4 bases at J, leaving 7 bases unmatched. The CDR3 has 14 residues. Germline V gives CDR1 SGHRS, CDR2 YFSETQ. The CDR3 region is CASSTQGSGTEAFF. The CDR3 region has the DNA TGCGCCAGCAGCACACAGGGGTCAGGCACTGAAGCTTTCTTT.